This T cell receptor (beta chain) came from a study of identical twins. Whole-study results and caveats: Recombination models fit unrelated individuals' TCR alpha sharing but underestimated twins'.

Template switching added a universal primer site, and cDNA bore unique molecular identifiers. TCRdb recomputed calls from the 5' RACE reads with MiXCR, one row per CDR3 protein. The repertoire holds 350,000 to 450,000 distinct CDR3 sequences, around 18% seen once, with more than 10% in the top ten. Ten or more counts support this clonotype. The antigen is unknown. Sequenced sample: naive T cells sorted from blood. This clonotype originated in a man in his fifties in good health.

The CDR3 region has the DNA TGCAGTGCTAGGACAGGGATCAGCAATCAGCCCCAGCATTTT. It specifies CSARTGISNQPQHF. The V and J genes are TRBV20-1 and TRBJ1-5; 7 nucleotides agree with TRBD1. V dropped 3 bases and J dropped 1; count of bases not matched to a gene: 3. Germline lookup yields CDR1 DFQATT and CDR2 SNEGSKA (reference sequence). CDR3 length: 14 amino acids.